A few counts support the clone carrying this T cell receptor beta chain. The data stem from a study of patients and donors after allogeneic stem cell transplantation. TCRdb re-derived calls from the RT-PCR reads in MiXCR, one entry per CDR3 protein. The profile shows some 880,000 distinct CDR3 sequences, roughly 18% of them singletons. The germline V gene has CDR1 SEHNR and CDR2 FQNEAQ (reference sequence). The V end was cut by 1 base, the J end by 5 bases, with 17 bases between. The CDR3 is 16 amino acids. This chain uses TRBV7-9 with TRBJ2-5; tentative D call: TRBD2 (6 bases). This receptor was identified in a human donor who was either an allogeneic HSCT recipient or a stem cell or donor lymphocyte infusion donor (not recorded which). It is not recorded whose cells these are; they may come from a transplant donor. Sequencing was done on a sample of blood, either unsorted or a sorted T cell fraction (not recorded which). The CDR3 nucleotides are TGTGCCAGCAGCTTAGTCACCCCCAAGCGGGTTGAGACCCAGTACTTC. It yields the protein CASSLVTPKRVETQYF.